The present entry profiles one TCR beta chain with its context. The antigen remains unidentified. The donors formed part of the roughly 120-subject validation cohort, distinct from the roughly 700-subject first cohort. This CDR3 comprises 18 residues. With 8 bases clipped from V and 3 bases from J, the junction kept 13 bases outside the gene matches. The data were taken from a study of cytomegalovirus exposure and HLA in healthy donors. Sequenced by immunoSEQ multiplex PCR; TCRdb stores in-frame clones only, minus some. The repertoire has around 230,000 clones, around 86% of them found once; the top ten carry over 0.95%. Study results and caveats: TCR beta chains numbering under 200 were designated cytomegalovirus-associated.

Sample: PBMCs. The clonotype originates from a woman under 40 in good health and CMV-seropositive. The gene calls are TRBV23-1 and TRBJ2-1; TRBD2 matches at 13 bases. TRBV23-1 is treated as an ORF (open reading frame) with a function not yet certain. The CDR3 DNA reads as TGCGCCAGCCCGGGGGGACAAGGACTAGCGGGAGACTACAATGAGCAGTTCTTC. As protein: CASPGGQGLAGDYNEQFF.